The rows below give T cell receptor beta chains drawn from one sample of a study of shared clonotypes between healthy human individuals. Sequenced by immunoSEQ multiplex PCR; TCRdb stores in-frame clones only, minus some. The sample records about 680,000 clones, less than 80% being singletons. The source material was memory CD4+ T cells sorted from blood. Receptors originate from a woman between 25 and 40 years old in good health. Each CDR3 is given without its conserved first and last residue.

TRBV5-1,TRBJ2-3,ASSLAKVTDTQY
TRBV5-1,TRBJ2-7,ASSPIGTGGHEQY
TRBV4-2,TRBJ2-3,ASSQAPSDTQY
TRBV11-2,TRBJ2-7,ASSAHRAGHEQY
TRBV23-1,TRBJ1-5,ASSERTVSNQPQH
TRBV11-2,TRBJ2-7,ASSLALAGVSYEQY
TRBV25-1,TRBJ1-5,ASTSGNNQPQH
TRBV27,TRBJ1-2,ASSPPGRGHGYT
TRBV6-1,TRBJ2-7,ASSAQGLGEQY
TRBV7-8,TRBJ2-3,ASSSTWTGDTQY
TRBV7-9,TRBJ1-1,ASSQGAAEAF
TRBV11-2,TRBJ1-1,ASSSLRTGVNTEAF
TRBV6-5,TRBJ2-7,ASSEGGYYEQY
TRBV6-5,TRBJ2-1,ASSPPGDNEQF
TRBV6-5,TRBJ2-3,ASSRADPSTDTQY
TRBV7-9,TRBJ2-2,ASSLDEGGELF
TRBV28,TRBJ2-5,ASSPPGGQETQY
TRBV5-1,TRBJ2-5,ASSAGTGKETQY